This T cell receptor beta chain was recorded in a study of monozygotic twins with inflammatory bowel disease. Without any T cell sorting, total RNA was isolated from whole blood. No DNA is given; TCRdb re-called the 5' RACE reads and lists each CDR3 protein once. The sample holds over 200,000 distinct CDR3 sequences. This clonotype was sampled from a human donor with ulcerative colitis or Crohn's disease, or a healthy co-twin of an affected twin (not recorded which). The sample comprised blood.

The CDR3 protein is CASSLAWTSGLGETQYF. The chain joins TRBV7-2 to TRBJ2-5; the D call from TCRdb, TRBD2, cannot be confirmed without DNA. The CDR3 runs to 17 residues. Germline CDR1 is SGHTA and CDR2 is FQGNSA.